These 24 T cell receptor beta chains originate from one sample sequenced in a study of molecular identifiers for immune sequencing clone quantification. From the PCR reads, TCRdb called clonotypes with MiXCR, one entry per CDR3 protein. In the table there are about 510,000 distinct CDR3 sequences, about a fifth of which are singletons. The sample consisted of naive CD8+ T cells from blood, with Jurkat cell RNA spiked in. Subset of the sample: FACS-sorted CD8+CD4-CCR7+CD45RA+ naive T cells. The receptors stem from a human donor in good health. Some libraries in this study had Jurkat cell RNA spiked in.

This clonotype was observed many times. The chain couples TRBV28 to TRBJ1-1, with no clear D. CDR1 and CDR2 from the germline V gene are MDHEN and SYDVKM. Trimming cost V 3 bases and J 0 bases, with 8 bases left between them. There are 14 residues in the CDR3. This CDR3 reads CASSFLRLNTEAFF. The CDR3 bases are TGTGCCAGCAGTTTTCTCAGATTGAACACTGAAGCTTTCTTT.

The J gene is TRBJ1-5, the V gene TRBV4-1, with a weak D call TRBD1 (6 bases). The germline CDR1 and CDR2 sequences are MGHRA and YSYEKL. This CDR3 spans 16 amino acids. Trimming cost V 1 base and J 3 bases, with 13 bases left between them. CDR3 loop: CASSQGDRPLNQPQHF. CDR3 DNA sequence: TGCGCCAGCAGCCAAGGAGACAGGCCCCTCAATCAGCCCCAGCATTTT.

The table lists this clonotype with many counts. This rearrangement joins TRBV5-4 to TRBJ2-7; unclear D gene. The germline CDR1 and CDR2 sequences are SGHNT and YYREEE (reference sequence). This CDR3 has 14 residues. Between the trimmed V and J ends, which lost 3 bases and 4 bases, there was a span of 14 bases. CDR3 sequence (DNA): TGTGCCAGCAGCTCCGATAACGCCCGTTACGAGCAGTACTTC. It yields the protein CASSSDNARYEQYF. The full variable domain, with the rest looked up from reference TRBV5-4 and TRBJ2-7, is ETGVTQSPTHLIKTRGQQVTLRCSSQSGHNTVSWYQQALGQGPQFIFQYYREEENGRGNFPPRFSGLQFPNYSSELNVNALELDDSALYLCASSSDNARYEQYFGPGTRLTVT.

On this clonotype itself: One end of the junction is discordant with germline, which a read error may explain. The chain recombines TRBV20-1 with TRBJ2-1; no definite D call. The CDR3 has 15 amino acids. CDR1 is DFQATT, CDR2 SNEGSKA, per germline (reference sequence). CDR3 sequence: CSARVRGRSHNEQFF. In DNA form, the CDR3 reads TGCAGTGCTAGAGTGAGAGGCCGCTCCCACAATGAGCAGTTCTTC.

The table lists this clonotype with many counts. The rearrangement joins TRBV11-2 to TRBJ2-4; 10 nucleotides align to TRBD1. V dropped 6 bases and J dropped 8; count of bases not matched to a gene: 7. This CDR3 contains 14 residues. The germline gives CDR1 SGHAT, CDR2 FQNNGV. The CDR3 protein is CASRIGTGVDIQYF. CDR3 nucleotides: TGTGCCAGCAGAATCGGGACAGGGGTTGACATTCAGTACTTC.

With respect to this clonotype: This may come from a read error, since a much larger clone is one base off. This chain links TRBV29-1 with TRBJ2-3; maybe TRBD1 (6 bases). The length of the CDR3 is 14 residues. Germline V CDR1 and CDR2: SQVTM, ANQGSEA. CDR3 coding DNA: TGCAGCGTCGAGACGACAGGACCCACAGATACGCGGTATTTT. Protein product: CSVETTGPTDTRYF.

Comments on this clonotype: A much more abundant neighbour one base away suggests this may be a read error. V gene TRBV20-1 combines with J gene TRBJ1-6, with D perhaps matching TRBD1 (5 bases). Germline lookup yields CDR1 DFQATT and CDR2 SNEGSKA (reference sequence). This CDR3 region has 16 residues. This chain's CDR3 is CRARDETETYNSPLHF. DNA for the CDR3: TGCAGAGCTAGAGATGAGACAGAAACTTATAATTCACCCCTCCACTTT.

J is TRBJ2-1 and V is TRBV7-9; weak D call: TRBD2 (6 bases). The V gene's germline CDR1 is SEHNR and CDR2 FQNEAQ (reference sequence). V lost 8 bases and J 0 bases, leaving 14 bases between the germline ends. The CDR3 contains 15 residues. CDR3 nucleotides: TGTGCCAGCGGCTCACCCGGGAGCTCCTACAATGAGCAGTTCTTC. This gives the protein CASGSPGSSYNEQFF.

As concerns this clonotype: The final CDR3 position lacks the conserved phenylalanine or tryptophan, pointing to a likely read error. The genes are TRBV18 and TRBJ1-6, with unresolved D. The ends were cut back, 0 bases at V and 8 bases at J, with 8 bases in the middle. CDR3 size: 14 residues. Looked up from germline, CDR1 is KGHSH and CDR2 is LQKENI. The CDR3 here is CASSPPTVYSPLHL. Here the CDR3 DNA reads TGTGCCAGCTCACCACCGACGGTATATTCACCCCTCCACCTT.

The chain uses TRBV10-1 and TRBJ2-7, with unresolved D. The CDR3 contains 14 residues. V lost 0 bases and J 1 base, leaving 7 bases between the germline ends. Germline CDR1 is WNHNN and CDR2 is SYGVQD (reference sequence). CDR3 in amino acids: CASSESTGSYEQYF. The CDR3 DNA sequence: TGCGCCAGCAGTGAGTCGACCGGGTCCTACGAGCAGTACTTC.

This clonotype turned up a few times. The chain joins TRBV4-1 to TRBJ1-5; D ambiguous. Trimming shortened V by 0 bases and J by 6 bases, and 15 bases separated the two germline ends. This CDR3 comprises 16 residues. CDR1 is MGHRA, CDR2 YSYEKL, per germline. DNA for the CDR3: TGCGCCAGCAGCCAAGATCGACTTATCCGGTCTCAGCCCCAGCATTTT. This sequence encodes CASSQDRLIRSQPQHF.

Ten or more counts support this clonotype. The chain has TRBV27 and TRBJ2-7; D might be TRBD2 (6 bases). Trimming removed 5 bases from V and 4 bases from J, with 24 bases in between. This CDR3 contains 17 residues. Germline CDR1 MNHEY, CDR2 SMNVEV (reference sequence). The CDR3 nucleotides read TGTGCCAGCAGTCCCCAAAGTGTTAGCGGAGGCCCTTACGAGCAGTACTTC. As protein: CASSPQSVSGGPYEQYF.

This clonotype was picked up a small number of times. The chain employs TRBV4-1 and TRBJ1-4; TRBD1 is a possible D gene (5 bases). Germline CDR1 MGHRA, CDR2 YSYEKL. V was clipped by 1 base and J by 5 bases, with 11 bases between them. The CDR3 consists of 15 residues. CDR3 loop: CASSQVQGQNEKLFF. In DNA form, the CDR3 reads TGCGCCAGCAGCCAAGTTCAGGGTCAAAATGAAAAACTGTTTTTT.

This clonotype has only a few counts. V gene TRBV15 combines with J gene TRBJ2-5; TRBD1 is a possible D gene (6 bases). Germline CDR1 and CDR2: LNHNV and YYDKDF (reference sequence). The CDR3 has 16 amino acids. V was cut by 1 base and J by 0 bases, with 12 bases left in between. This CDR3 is CATSRGGYRDQETQYF. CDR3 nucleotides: TGTGCCACCAGCAGAGGCGGGTACAGGGACCAAGAGACCCAGTACTTC.

CDR3 sequence: CASSPWTSGGGYEQYF. CDR3 sequence (DNA): TGTGCCAGCAGCCCCTGGACTAGCGGGGGGGGATACGAGCAGTACTTC. V is TRBV7-2 and J is TRBJ2-7, with 15 nucleotides matching TRBD2. Germline V gives CDR1 SGHTA, CDR2 FQGNSA. The CDR3 sequence is 16 residues long. The junction had 6 bases not matched to a gene; V was cut back by 5 bases and J by 4 bases.

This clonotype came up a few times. CDR3 DNA: TGTGCCAGCAGTTACTCCCGGGACCAGACGAGAAATGAGCAGTTCTTC. Its protein product is CASSYSRDQTRNEQFF. This chain links TRBV6-2 or TRBV6-3 with TRBJ2-1; D may be TRBD1 or TRBD2 (5 bases each). Trimming took 0 bases from V and 7 from J, leaving 16 bases between them. The CDR3 spans 16 residues. Looked up from germline, CDR1 is MNHEY and CDR2 is SVGEGT.

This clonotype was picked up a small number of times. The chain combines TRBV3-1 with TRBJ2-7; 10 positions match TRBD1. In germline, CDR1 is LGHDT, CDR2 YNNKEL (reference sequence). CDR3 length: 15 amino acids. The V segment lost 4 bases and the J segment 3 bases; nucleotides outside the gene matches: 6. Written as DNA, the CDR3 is TGTGCCAGCAGCCCCGGGACAGGGGCTGTCTACGAGCAGTACTTC. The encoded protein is CASSPGTGAVYEQYF.

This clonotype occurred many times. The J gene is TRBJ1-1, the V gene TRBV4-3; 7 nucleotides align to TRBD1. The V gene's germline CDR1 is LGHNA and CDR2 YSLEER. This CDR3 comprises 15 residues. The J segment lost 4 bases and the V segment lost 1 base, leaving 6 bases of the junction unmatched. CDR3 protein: CASSQGTGAVTEAFF. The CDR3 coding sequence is TGCGCCAGCAGCCAAGGAACAGGGGCTGTCACTGAAGCTTTCTTT.

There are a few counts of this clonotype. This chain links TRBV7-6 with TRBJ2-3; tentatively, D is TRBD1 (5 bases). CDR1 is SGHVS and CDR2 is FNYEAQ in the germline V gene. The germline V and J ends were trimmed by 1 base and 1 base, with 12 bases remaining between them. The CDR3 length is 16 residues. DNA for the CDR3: TGTGCCAGCAGCTTAGGTCCAGGGATGGGCACAGATACGCAGTATTTT. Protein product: CASSLGPGMGTDTQYF.

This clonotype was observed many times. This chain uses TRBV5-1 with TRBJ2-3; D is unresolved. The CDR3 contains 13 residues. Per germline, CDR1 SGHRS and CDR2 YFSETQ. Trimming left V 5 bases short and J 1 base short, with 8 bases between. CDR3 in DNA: TGCGCCAGCAGGAGTATGGGCACAGATACGCAGTATTTT. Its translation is CASRSMGTDTQYF.

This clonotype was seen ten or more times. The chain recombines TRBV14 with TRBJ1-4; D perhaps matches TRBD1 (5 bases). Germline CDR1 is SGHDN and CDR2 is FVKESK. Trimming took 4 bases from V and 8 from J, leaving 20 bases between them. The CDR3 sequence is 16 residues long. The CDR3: CASSRTTGPQGEKLFF. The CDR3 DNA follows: TGTGCCAGCAGCCGAACAACGGGACCCCAAGGGGAAAAACTGTTTTTT.

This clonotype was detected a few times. DNA for the CDR3: TGCGCCAGCAGCCAAGATACGGGACAGGGGGGAGGAACTAATGAAAAACTGTTTTTT. It specifies CASSQDTGQGGGTNEKLFF. V is TRBV4-3 and J is TRBJ1-4, with 11 bases aligning to TRBD1. After removal of 0 bases from V and 1 base from J, the junction contained 7 bases not matched to a gene. The CDR3 has 19 amino acids. Germline V lookup: CDR1 LGHNA, CDR2 YSLEER.

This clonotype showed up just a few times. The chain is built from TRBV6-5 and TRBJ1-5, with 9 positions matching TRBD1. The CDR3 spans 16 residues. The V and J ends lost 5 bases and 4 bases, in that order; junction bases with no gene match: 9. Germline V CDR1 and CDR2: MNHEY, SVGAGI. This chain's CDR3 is CASSPRGQGPNQPQHF. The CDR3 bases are TGTGCCAGCAGTCCGAGGGGACAGGGACCAAATCAGCCCCAGCATTTT.

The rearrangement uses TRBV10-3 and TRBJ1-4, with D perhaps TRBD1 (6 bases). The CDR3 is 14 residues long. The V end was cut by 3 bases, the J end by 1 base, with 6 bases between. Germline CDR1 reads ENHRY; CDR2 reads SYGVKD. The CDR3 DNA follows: TGTGCCATCAGTGAAGGGGGAACTAATGAAAAACTGTTTTTT. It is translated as CAISEGGTNEKLFF.